This is a list of T cell receptor beta chains from one sample in a study of T cell responses to AZD1222 COVID-19 vaccine. Here immunoSEQ multiplex PCR was the method, and the copy in TCRdb shows in-frame clones only, minus some. The data show about 73,000 clones, roughly nine tenths seen once. The material was peripheral blood, obtained 28 days after the second AZD1222 dose. These receptors all come from an adult who received the AZD1222 COVID-19 vaccine. CDR3s include the opening cysteine and the closing phenylalanine or tryptophan. D genes are given only for firm matches. The size of a clone is reported for some rows only, either as once, few or many, or as a class for expanded clones.

d_call: TRBD1
v_call: TRBV7-8
clone_size: .
j_call: TRBJ1-5
cdr3_aa: CASSPVRTGRGWPQHF
cdr3_nt: TGTGCCAGCAGCCCCGTTCGGACAGGGCGAGGGTGGCCCCAGCATTTT

d_call: TRBD1
v_call: TRBV2
clone_size: .
j_call: TRBJ2-1
cdr3_aa: CASPRGGTGGSSYNEQFF
cdr3_nt: TGTGCCAGCCCCCGTGGGGGGACAGGGGGATCCTCCTACAATGAGCAGTTCTTC

d_call: .
v_call: TRBV19
clone_size: .
j_call: TRBJ1-3
cdr3_aa: CASSEGPGNTIYF
cdr3_nt: TGTGCCAGTAGTGAGGGGCCTGGAAACACCATATATTTT

d_call: .
v_call: TRBV6-2/TRBV6-3
clone_size: .
j_call: TRBJ2-5
cdr3_aa: CASSRGLQETQYF
cdr3_nt: TGTGCCAGCAGTCGGGGGCTCCAAGAGACCCAGTACTTC

d_call: .
v_call: TRBV30
clone_size: .
j_call: TRBJ1-2
cdr3_aa: CAWSRTSPGTYGYTF
cdr3_nt: TGTGCCTGGTCGCGAACATCCCCAGGGACCTATGGCTACACCTTC

d_call: TRBD1
v_call: TRBV19
clone_size: once
j_call: TRBJ1-6
cdr3_aa: CASRTGGAGFGLHF
cdr3_nt: TGTGCCAGTAGAACAGGGGGCGCGGGTTTCGGCCTCCACTTT

d_call: TRBD1
v_call: TRBV25-1
clone_size: .
j_call: TRBJ1-2
cdr3_aa: CASFGEPTGRRVNYGYTF
cdr3_nt: TGTGCCAGCTTTGGGGAACCGACAGGGCGGCGTGTTAACTATGGCTACACCTTC

d_call: .
v_call: TRBV24-1
clone_size: once
j_call: TRBJ2-5
cdr3_aa: CATSDWGAGETQYF
cdr3_nt: TGTGCCACCAGTGATTGGGGGGCAGGGGAGACCCAGTACTTC

d_call: TRBD1
v_call: TRBV29-1
clone_size: .
j_call: TRBJ2-3
cdr3_aa: CSVDRGTDTQYF
cdr3_nt: TGCAGCGTAGACAGGGGGACAGATACGCAGTATTTT

d_call: .
v_call: TRBV7-9
clone_size: .
j_call: TRBJ1-5
cdr3_aa: CASSLTGNQPQHF
cdr3_nt: TGTGCCAGCAGCTTAACCGGCAATCAGCCCCAGCATTTT

d_call: .
v_call: TRBV6-6
clone_size: few
j_call: TRBJ2-5
cdr3_aa: CASSKEERGETQYF
cdr3_nt: TGTGCCAGCAGTAAGGAAGAAAGGGGGGAGACCCAGTACTTC

d_call: .
v_call: TRBV14
clone_size: .
j_call: TRBJ2-7
cdr3_aa: CASSQTTVSYEQYF
cdr3_nt: TGTGCCAGCAGCCAAACGACAGTCTCCTACGAGCAGTACTTC

d_call: TRBD1
v_call: TRBV2
clone_size: .
j_call: TRBJ1-1
cdr3_aa: CASSDSRGRFSTEAFF
cdr3_nt: TGTGCCAGCAGTGACTCCAGGGGGCGATTTAGCACTGAAGCTTTCTTT

d_call: .
v_call: TRBV2
clone_size: once
j_call: TRBJ2-7
cdr3_aa: CASRGGYEQYF
cdr3_nt: TGTGCCAGCAGGGGGGGCTACGAGCAGTACTTC

d_call: .
v_call: TRBV6-5
clone_size: .
j_call: TRBJ2-1
cdr3_aa: CASSHTGTYNEQFF
cdr3_nt: TGTGCCAGCAGTCATACAGGGACCTACAATGAGCAGTTCTTC

d_call: .
v_call: TRBV5-5
clone_size: .
j_call: TRBJ1-2
cdr3_aa: CASSLQEYHGYTF
cdr3_nt: TGTGCCAGCAGCTTACAGGAATATCATGGCTACACCTTC

d_call: TRBD1
v_call: TRBV10-3
clone_size: .
j_call: TRBJ1-2
cdr3_aa: CAISGTGTGKGGYTF
cdr3_nt: TGTGCCATCAGCGGAACCGGGACAGGAAAGGGGGGCTACACCTTC

d_call: .
v_call: TRBV5-1
clone_size: .
j_call: TRBJ1-4
cdr3_aa: CASSLAGGTFEKLFF
cdr3_nt: TGCGCCAGCAGCTTGGCCGGAGGGACATTTGAAAAACTGTTTTTT

d_call: .
v_call: TRBV15
clone_size: .
j_call: TRBJ1-5
cdr3_aa: CATSRDGTSNQPQHF
cdr3_nt: TGTGCCACCAGCAGAGACGGGACTAGCAATCAGCCCCAGCATTTT

d_call: .
v_call: TRBV11-2
clone_size: .
j_call: TRBJ1-3
cdr3_aa: CASSLGAFSGNTIYF
cdr3_nt: TGTGCCAGCAGCTTAGGGGCTTTTTCTGGAAACACCATATATTTT

d_call: .
v_call: TRBV19
clone_size: once
j_call: TRBJ1-3
cdr3_aa: CASSIGLGNTIYF
cdr3_nt: TGTGCCAGTAGTATAGGCCTGGGAAACACCATATATTTT

d_call: .
v_call: TRBV5-1
clone_size: .
j_call: TRBJ2-2
cdr3_aa: CASSHDGGNTGELFF
cdr3_nt: TGCGCCAGCAGCCACGACGGGGGAAACACCGGGGAGCTGTTTTTT

d_call: .
v_call: TRBV5-1
clone_size: .
j_call: TRBJ2-1
cdr3_aa: CASSKETVSYNEQFF
cdr3_nt: TGCGCCAGCAGCAAGGAAACCGTCTCCTACAATGAGCAGTTCTTC

d_call: .
v_call: TRBV29-1
clone_size: .
j_call: TRBJ2-3
cdr3_aa: CSAGRDTQYF
cdr3_nt: TGCAGCGCGGGAAGGGATACGCAGTATTTT

d_call: TRBD2
v_call: TRBV7-6
clone_size: .
j_call: TRBJ2-1
cdr3_aa: CASRPIAGGPSGEQFF
cdr3_nt: TGTGCCAGCAGGCCAATAGCGGGAGGGCCCTCGGGTGAGCAGTTCTTC

d_call: .
v_call: TRBV18
clone_size: .
j_call: TRBJ1-1
cdr3_aa: CASSPLGSMNTEAFF
cdr3_nt: TGTGCCAGCTCACCACTGGGGTCAATGAACACTGAAGCTTTCTTT

d_call: .
v_call: TRBV4-1
clone_size: .
j_call: TRBJ2-5
cdr3_aa: CASSQGAGVGQETQYF
cdr3_nt: TGCGCCAGCAGCCAAGGGGCTGGGGTTGGCCAAGAGACCCAGTACTTC

d_call: .
v_call: TRBV5-6
clone_size: .
j_call: TRBJ1-5
cdr3_aa: CASSTRAVAGHSNQPQHF
cdr3_nt: TGTGCCAGCAGCACCCGGGCGGTGGCGGGCCATAGCAATCAGCCCCAGCATTTT

d_call: .
v_call: TRBV6-5
clone_size: .
j_call: TRBJ1-4
cdr3_aa: CASSYGQPNEKLFF
cdr3_nt: TGTGCCAGCAGTTACGGACAGCCCAATGAAAAACTGTTTTTT

d_call: .
v_call: TRBV3-1/TRBV3-2
clone_size: .
j_call: TRBJ1-4
cdr3_aa: CATGLEKLFF
cdr3_nt: TGTGCCACCGGGTTGGAAAAACTGTTTTTT

d_call: .
v_call: TRBV5-4
clone_size: .
j_call: TRBJ2-1
cdr3_aa: CASSGEGPRRVEQFF
cdr3_nt: TGTGCCAGCAGCGGGGAAGGACCGAGGCGGGTTGAGCAGTTCTTC

d_call: TRBD1
v_call: TRBV6-2/TRBV6-3
clone_size: .
j_call: TRBJ2-7
cdr3_aa: CASSYTDRAYEQYF
cdr3_nt: TGTGCCAGCAGTTACACGGACAGGGCCTACGAGCAGTACTTC

d_call: TRBD2
v_call: TRBV24-1
clone_size: .
j_call: TRBJ2-3
cdr3_aa: CATSSGLGGSGENTQYF
cdr3_nt: TGTGCCACCAGTTCGGGGCTAGGTGGTAGCGGGGAAAATACGCAGTATTTT